Described below is a single T cell receptor (beta chain) sequence and its context. The data derive from a study of blood T cell repertoires in COVID-19. At the level of the study: Samples representing acute and convalescent COVID-19 were sourced from the United States, Italy and Spain. T cells, B-cell-depleted T cells, or PBMCs provided the cDNA or gDNA that served as material.

Cohort placement rested on clinical history that participants reported themselves. Libraries were prepared by immunoSEQ multiplex PCR; TCRdb keeps only in-frame clonotypes and omits some of them. The sample includes about 260,000 clones, around 84% of them seen just once. The CDR3 extends over 13 amino acids. Between the trimmed V and J ends, which lost 4 bases and 7 bases, there was a span of 13 bases. Germline lookup yields CDR1 MGHDK and CDR2 SYGVNS. The sequenced sample consisted of PBMCs or T cells enriched from blood (not recorded which). This chain links TRBV25-1 with TRBJ1-2, with D possibly matching TRBD1 (5 bases). This receptor was identified in a man between 25 and 39 years old with acute COVID-19. CDR3 amino acids: CASSVLGTRGYTF. As DNA, the CDR3 is TGTGCCAGCAGTGTCTTGGGGACTCGTGGCTACACCTTC.